This T cell receptor beta chain emerged from a study of control samples from healthy donors and cancer patients. TCRdb keeps only in-frame clones here, not all; method: immunoSEQ multiplex PCR. The repertoire includes 40,000 to 55,000 clones, less than 95% of them detected once, and roughly 22% sits in the top ten. The length of the CDR3 is 14 residues. The ends lost 7 bases at V and 0 bases at J; junction bases unmatched: 6. Germline V CDR1 and CDR2: SQVTM, ANQGSEA. This chain joins TRBV29-1 and TRBJ1-5; 7 bases map to TRBD1. The origin of this receptor is a woman aged 40 to 49 with head and neck cancer. The sequencing sample was made of PBMCs. The CDR3 nucleotides are TGCAGCGCGAGACAGGGCCTTAGCAATCAGCCCCAGCATTTT. This translates into CSARQGLSNQPQHF.